This T cell receptor beta chain was obtained from a study of response to subunit inactivated influenza vaccine. With V trimmed by 0 bases and J by 3 bases, 4 bases remained unmatched. The CDR3 length is 16 residues. The V gene's germline CDR1 is LGHNA and CDR2 YNFKEQ. Study observations and caveats: Authors suggested each seasonal flu vaccination may recruit only limited numbers of new T cells.

This clonotype was seen repeatedly, ten times or more. What it recognizes is unknown. TCRdb reprocessed the RT-PCR reads with MiXCR, giving one entry per CDR3 protein. Found here are about 650,000 distinct CDR3 sequences, roughly 15% of them singletons; the top ten hold less than 9%. Sequenced material: PBMCs from blood, taken around 14 days before vaccination. This receptor was taken from a man in his fifties or sixties who received an inactivated influenza vaccine. The chain couples TRBV4-2 to TRBJ2-3, with 9 bases identical to TRBD2. CDR3 in DNA: TGTGCCAGCAGCCAAGATGGGGGACTAGCTACAGATACGCAGTATTTT. Translating gives CASSQDGGLATDTQYF.